Sequencing of this T cell receptor beta chain was carried out in a study of spatial heterogeneity in lung cancer. Background on the study: Raw reads contained each unique TCR and UMI combination more than ten times on average.

Study-wide findings and caveats: Blood contained ubiquitous expanded tumor TCRs more at resection than at follow-up.

CDR1 and CDR2 (germline): SGHAT, FQDESV (reference sequence). The CDR3 length is 14 residues. Trimming took 5 bases from V and 4 from J; bases not matched to a gene: 6. This clonotype was seen once. The antigen is unknown. Time point noted: sample taken at primary tumor resection. Whole RNA came from tumor, nontumor lung or frozen PBMC and was sequenced without being sorted. The approximately 77 donors had untreated early-stage non-small cell lung cancer. TCR cDNA molecules each had a unique molecular identifier. TCRdb reprocessed the 5' RACE reads with MiXCR, giving one entry per CDR3 protein. The sample shows 50,000 to 65,000 distinct CDR3 sequences, about 8% of them seen only once.

The input for sequencing was PBMCs, taken at surgery. This TCR was recovered from a female donor with early-stage non-small cell lung cancer. This rearrangement joins TRBV11-1 to TRBJ1-1, with 8 bases matching TRBD1. This chain's CDR3 is CASSTQGVATEAFF. CDR3 in DNA: TGTGCCAGCAGCACACAGGGGGTGGCCACTGAAGCTTTCTTT.